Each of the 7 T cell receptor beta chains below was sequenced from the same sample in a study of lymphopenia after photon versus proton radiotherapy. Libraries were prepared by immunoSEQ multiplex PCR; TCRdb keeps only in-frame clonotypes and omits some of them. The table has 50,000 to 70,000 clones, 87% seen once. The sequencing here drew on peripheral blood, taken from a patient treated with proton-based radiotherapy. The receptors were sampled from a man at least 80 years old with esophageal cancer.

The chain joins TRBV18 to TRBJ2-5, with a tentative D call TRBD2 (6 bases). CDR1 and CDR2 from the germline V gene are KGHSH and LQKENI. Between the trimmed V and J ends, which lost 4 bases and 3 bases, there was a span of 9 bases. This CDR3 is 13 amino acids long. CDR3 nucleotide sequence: TGTGCCAGCTCACGGGGACTTAAAGAGACCCAGTACTTC. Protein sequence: CASSRGLKETQYF.

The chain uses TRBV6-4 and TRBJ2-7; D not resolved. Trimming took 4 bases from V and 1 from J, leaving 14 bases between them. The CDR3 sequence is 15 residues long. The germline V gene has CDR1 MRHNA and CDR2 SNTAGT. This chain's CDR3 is CASSVDKRISYEQYF. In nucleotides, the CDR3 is TGTGCCAGCAGTGTCGACAAGAGGATTTCCTACGAGCAGTACTTC.

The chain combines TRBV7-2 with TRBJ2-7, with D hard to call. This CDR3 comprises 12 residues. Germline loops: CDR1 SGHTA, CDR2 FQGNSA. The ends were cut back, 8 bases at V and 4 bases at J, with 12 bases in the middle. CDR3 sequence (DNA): TGTGCCAGCGGGCGGTCTCCTTACGAGCAGTACTTC. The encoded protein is CASGRSPYEQYF.

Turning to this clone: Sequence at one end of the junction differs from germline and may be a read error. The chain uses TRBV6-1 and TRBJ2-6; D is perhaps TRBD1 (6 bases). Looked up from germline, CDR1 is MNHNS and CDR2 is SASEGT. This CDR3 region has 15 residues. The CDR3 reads CASNEQGCGANVLTF. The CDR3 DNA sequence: TGTGCCAGCAATGAACAGGGCTGTGGGGCCAACGTCCTGACTTTC.

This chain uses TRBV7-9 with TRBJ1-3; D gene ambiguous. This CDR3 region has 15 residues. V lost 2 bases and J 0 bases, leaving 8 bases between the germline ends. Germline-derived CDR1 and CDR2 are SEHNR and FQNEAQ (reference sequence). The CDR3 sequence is CASSLMATSGNTIYF. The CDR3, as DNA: TGTGCCAGCAGCTTAATGGCGACCTCTGGAAACACCATATATTTT.

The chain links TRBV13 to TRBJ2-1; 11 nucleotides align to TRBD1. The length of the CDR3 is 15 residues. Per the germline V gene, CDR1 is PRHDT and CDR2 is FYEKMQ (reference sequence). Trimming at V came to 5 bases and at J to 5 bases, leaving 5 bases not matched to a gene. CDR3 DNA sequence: TGTGCCAGCAGCCCCGGACAGGGGGCGCACAATGAGCAGTTCTTC. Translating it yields CASSPGQGAHNEQFF. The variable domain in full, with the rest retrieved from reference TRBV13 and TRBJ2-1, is AAGVIQSPRHLIKEKRETATLKCYPIPRHDTVYWYQQGPGQDPQFLISFYEKMQSDKGSIPDRFSAQQFSDYHSELNMSSLELGDSALYFCASSPGQGAHNEQFFGPGTRLTVL.

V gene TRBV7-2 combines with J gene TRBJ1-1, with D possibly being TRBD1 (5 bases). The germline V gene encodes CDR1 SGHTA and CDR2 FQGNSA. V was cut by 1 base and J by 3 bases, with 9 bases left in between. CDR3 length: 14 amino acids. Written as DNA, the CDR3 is TGTGCCAGCAGCTTAGTGGGGGTCTACACTGAAGCTTTCTTT. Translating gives CASSLVGVYTEAFF.